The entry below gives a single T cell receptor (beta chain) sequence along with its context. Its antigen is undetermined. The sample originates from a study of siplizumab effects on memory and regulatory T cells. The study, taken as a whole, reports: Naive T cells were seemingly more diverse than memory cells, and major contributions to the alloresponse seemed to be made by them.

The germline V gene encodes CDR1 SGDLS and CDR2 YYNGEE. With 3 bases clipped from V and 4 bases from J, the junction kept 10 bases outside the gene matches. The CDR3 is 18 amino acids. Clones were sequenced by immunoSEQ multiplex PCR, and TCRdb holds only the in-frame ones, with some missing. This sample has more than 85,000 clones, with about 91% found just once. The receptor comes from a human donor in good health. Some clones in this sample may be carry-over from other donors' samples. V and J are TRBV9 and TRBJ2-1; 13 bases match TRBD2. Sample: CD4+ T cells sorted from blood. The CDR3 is CASSAQTGLAGKYNEQFF. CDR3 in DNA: TGTGCCAGCAGCGCACAGACGGGACTAGCGGGGAAATACAATGAGCAGTTCTTC. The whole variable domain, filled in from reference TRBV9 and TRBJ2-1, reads DSGVTQTPKHLITATGQRVTLRCSPRSGDLSVYWYQQSLDQGLQFLIQYYNGEERAKGNILERFSAQQFPDLHSELNLSSLELGDSALYFCASSAQTGLAGKYNEQFFGPGTRLTVL.